These 27 T cell receptor beta chains share one sample of origin, sequenced in a study of cytomegalovirus exposure and HLA in healthy donors. With 60 Vbeta and 13 Jbeta primers, the PCR was carried out. TCRdb keeps only in-frame clones here, not all; method: immunoSEQ multiplex PCR. The sample lists 150,000 to 200,000 clones; nearly 80% were seen once. The sample taken for sequencing was PBMCs. These receptors all come from a woman aged 25 to 39 in good health and CMV-seropositive.

V gene TRBV19 combines with J gene TRBJ2-7; a weak D match, TRBD2 (6 bases). Between the trimmed V and J ends, which lost 3 bases and 5 bases, there was a span of 8 bases. The CDR3 runs 12 residues. Germline CDR1 is LNHDA and CDR2 is SQIVND (reference sequence). CDR3 nucleotides: TGTGCCAGTAGTATCGGAGGGAACGAGCAGTACTTC. It yields the protein CASSIGGNEQYF.

The chain links TRBV10-1 to TRBJ2-7; TRBD1 is a possible D gene (8 bases). Per the germline V gene, CDR1 is WNHNN and CDR2 is SYGVQD (reference sequence). CDR3 size: 13 residues. V was cut by 3 bases and J by 4 bases, with 10 bases left in between. The CDR3 spells CASSEQGGYEQYF. CDR3 bases: TGCGCCAGCAGTGAACAGGGGGGGTACGAGCAGTACTTC.

This chain joins TRBV11-2 and TRBJ2-7; unclear D gene. The CDR3 spans 12 residues. V lost 1 base and J 6 bases, leaving 7 bases between the germline ends. CDR1 is SGHAT and CDR2 is FQNNGV in the germline V gene. Here the CDR3 reads CASSLVLGEQYF. Written as DNA, the CDR3 is TGTGCCAGCAGCTTAGTCCTAGGCGAGCAGTACTTC.

The chain has TRBV5-1 and TRBJ2-5, with 8 bases identical to TRBD2. Losses at the gene ends were 3 bases for V and 5 bases for J; bases not matched to a gene: 15. This CDR3 spans 17 amino acids. The germline gives CDR1 SGHRS, CDR2 YFSETQ. The CDR3: CASSSYVLGGAGETQYF. CDR3 DNA sequence: TGCGCCAGCAGCTCATATGTCCTCGGGGGGGCCGGGGAGACCCAGTACTTC.

This clone was recorded only once. The V and J genes are TRBV18 and TRBJ2-3; 7 bases fit TRBD2. Germline CDR1 reads KGHSH; CDR2 reads LQKENI. This CDR3 is built from 16 residues. Trimming took 3 bases from V and 4 from J; bases not matched to a gene: 10. The CDR3 sequence: CASSPMAGEVADTQYF. In nucleotides, the CDR3 is TGTGCCAGCTCACCGATGGCGGGAGAGGTCGCAGATACGCAGTATTTT.

The chain is built from TRBV7-2 and TRBJ2-5; 9 positions match TRBD2. J lost 2 bases, V lost 5 bases, and 9 bases had no gene match. The CDR3 consists of 16 residues. Germline lookup yields CDR1 SGHTA and CDR2 FQGNSA. This CDR3 reads CASSLYSGSRQETQYF. The CDR3 DNA sequence: TGTGCCAGCAGCCTATATAGCGGGAGTCGTCAAGAGACCCAGTACTTC.

This chain joins TRBV7-9 and TRBJ1-1; D is uncertain. The CDR3 is 12 amino acids. The germline CDR1 and CDR2 sequences are SEHNR and FQNEAQ (reference sequence). The V end lost 5 bases, the J end lost 6 bases, and 10 bases lay between the germline ends. The DNA of the CDR3 is TGTGCCAGCAGCCCTTCCCTCGCTGAAGCTTTCTTT. It specifies CASSPSLAEAFF. Full variable domain (rest looked up from reference TRBV7-9 and TRBJ1-1): DTGVSQNPRHKITKRGQNVTFRCDPISEHNRLYWYRQTLGQGPEFLTYFQNEAQLEKSRLLSDRFSAERPKGSFSTLEIQRTEQGDSAMYLCASSPSLAEAFFGQGTRLTVV.

This chain joins TRBV15 and TRBJ1-2, with 7 nucleotides matching TRBD1. V dropped 1 base and J dropped 5; count of bases not matched to a gene: 10. Germline loops: CDR1 LNHNV, CDR2 YYDKDF (reference sequence). The CDR3 is made up of 16 amino acids. The CDR3 DNA is TGTGCCACCAGCAGAGGGACAGGAGCCACGGGTTATGGCTACACCTTC. Protein: CATSRGTGATGYGYTF. The full variable domain, rest sourced from reference TRBV15 and TRBJ1-2, is DAMVIQNPRYQVTQFGKPVTLSCSQTLNHNVMYWYQQKSSQAPKLLFHYYDKDFNNEADTPDNFQSRRPNTSFCFLDIRSPGLGDTAMYLCATSRGTGATGYGYTFGSGTRLTVV.

The genes are TRBV7-8 and TRBJ2-3; tentative D call: TRBD1 (7 bases). CDR1 and CDR2 from the germline V gene are SGHVS and FQNEAQ. Trimming cost V 7 bases and J 0 bases, with 17 bases left between them. The CDR3 is 16 residues long. The CDR3 DNA reads as TGTGCCAGCACTAAAAACAGGGGAGGTAGCACAGATACGCAGTATTTT. It codes for CASTKNRGGSTDTQYF.

This sequence joins TRBV6-1 and TRBJ1-2; D unresolved. Trimming removed 2 bases from V and 4 bases from J, with 17 bases in between. Germline V gene sequence: CDR1 MNHNS, CDR2 SASEGT. The CDR3 sequence is 16 residues long. The CDR3 DNA reads TGTGCCAGCAGTGAATGGGCCGCAGGTATTGTCTATGGCTACACCTTC. Protein product: CASSEWAAGIVYGYTF.

This sequence joins TRBV7-9 and TRBJ2-7; no reliable D call. This CDR3 has 12 residues. Trimming took off 5 bases at V and 4 bases at J, with 9 bases between the two ends. Germline lookup yields CDR1 SEHNR and CDR2 FQNEAQ (reference sequence). CDR3 coding DNA: TGTGCCAGCAGCGAGGTCTTGTACGAGCAGTACTTC. Its translation: CASSEVLYEQYF. The variable domain in full, completed from reference TRBV7-9 and TRBJ2-7, reads DTGVSQNPRHKITKRGQNVTFRCDPISEHNRLYWYRQTLGQGPEFLTYFQNEAQLEKSRLLSDRFSAERPKGSFSTLEIQRTEQGDSAMYLCASSEVLYEQYFGPGTRLTVT.

The CDR3 region has the DNA TGTGCCAGCAGCCACCCGGGGGGAGGAGGCTACACCTTC. Translated: CASSHPGGGGYTF. This sequence joins TRBV14 and TRBJ1-2; possibly TRBD1 for D (5 bases). V lost 3 bases and J lost 8, with 13 bases in between. The CDR3 is made up of 13 amino acids. Germline lookup yields CDR1 SGHDN and CDR2 FVKESK.

The rearrangement joins TRBV5-1 to TRBJ2-3; D may be TRBD2 (5 bases). V dropped 5 bases and J dropped 9 bases, with 13 bases sitting between them. The germline CDR1 and CDR2 sequences are SGHRS and YFSETQ. This CDR3 is 12 amino acids long. The CDR3 sequence: CASRRADGTQYF. DNA for the CDR3: TGCGCCAGCAGGAGGGCCGATGGGACGCAGTATTTT.

The J gene is TRBJ2-3, the V gene TRBV28, with D possibly TRBD2 on 6 matching bases. Germline assignment: CDR1 MDHEN and CDR2 SYDVKM. This CDR3 is built from 13 residues. V dropped 7 bases and J dropped 5 bases, with 13 bases sitting between them. CDR3 protein: CASTVISGDTQYF. In nucleotides, the CDR3 is TGTGCCAGCACCGTGATTAGCGGAGATACGCAGTATTTT.

The V gene is TRBV4-3, the J gene TRBJ2-3; possible D gene TRBD2, 5 bases. Trimming pared 4 bases from V and 0 bases from J, leaving 5 bases between. CDR1 is LGHNA, CDR2 YSLEER, per germline. CDR3 length: 13 residues. In DNA form, the CDR3 reads TGCGCCAGCAGCCCGGGAAGCACAGATACGCAGTATTTT. It is translated as CASSPGSTDTQYF.

The rearrangement links TRBV19 to TRBJ1-6; D is perhaps TRBD1 (5 bases). Trimming took off 3 bases at V and 8 bases at J, with 14 bases between the two ends. The CDR3 has 15 residues. Germline V gives CDR1 LNHDA, CDR2 SQIVND (reference sequence). In nucleotides, the CDR3 is TGTGCCAGTAGTATTCAGGGCTGGCTCGATTCACCCCTCCACTTT. Protein: CASSIQGWLDSPLHF.

V gene TRBV6-5 combines with J gene TRBJ2-2, with 8 bases lining up with TRBD2. The length of the CDR3 is 14 residues. The V gene end was trimmed by 8 bases and the J gene end by 3 bases; junction bases not matched to a gene: 5. CDR1 MNHEY and CDR2 SVGAGI come from the germline V gene. The CDR3 DNA reads TGTGCCAGCGGTTTAGCGGGGTACACCGGGGAGCTGTTTTTT. It translates to CASGLAGYTGELFF.

This clone was seen a handful of times. This chain uses TRBV19 with TRBJ1-1; D may be TRBD1 (5 bases). This CDR3 has 14 amino acids. Germline V gene lookup returns CDR1 LNHDA and CDR2 SQIVND (reference sequence). V shed 5 bases and J shed 5 bases, with 15 bases lying between them. CDR3 sequence reads: CASSPSGRVTEAFF. As DNA, the CDR3 is TGTGCCAGTAGTCCCTCAGGGAGGGTAACTGAAGCTTTCTTT.

This chain links TRBV5-1 with TRBJ2-5; D possibly corresponds to TRBD1 (6 bases). Matching the DNA end better, TRBJ2-7 makes the J call doubtful. The CDR3 is 14 amino acids. CDR1 SGHRS and CDR2 YFSETQ come from the germline V gene. This CDR3 is CASSGGRTVYEQYF. CDR3 DNA: TGCGCCAGCAGCGGGGGAAGGACAGTCTACGAGCAGTACTTC.

The J gene is TRBJ1-2, the V gene TRBV6-1; 8 bases are shared with TRBD1. V trimming: 6 bases; J trimming: 7 bases; junction bases outside the gene matches: 4. The CDR3 contains 12 residues. Germline V gives CDR1 MNHNS, CDR2 SASEGT. CDR3 DNA sequence: TGTGCCAGCAGCGCCGACAGGGGTGGCTACACCTTC. Protein sequence: CASSADRGGYTF.

This clone occurred once. J is TRBJ2-6 and V is TRBV19, with D unresolved. V gave up 5 bases and J gave up 3 bases, with 23 bases separating them. Germline V gives CDR1 LNHDA, CDR2 SQIVND (reference sequence). The CDR3 totals 19 residues. This CDR3 is CASSSEAGSLNGGANVLTF. The CDR3 DNA reads as TGTGCCAGTAGTTCCGAGGCCGGGTCTCTGAACGGTGGGGCCAACGTCCTGACTTTC.

The rearrangement joins TRBV5-4 to TRBJ1-2; D is possibly TRBD1 (5 bases). Germline V gene lookup returns CDR1 SGHNT and CDR2 YYREEE (reference sequence). There are 12 residues in the CDR3. Trimming took 0 bases from V and 7 from J, leaving 7 bases between them. The CDR3 is CASSLVGVGYTF. In DNA, the CDR3 is TGTGCCAGCAGCTTGGTAGGGGTTGGCTACACCTTC.

The CDR3 here is CASSLEAEEGFF. The CDR3 bases are TGTGCCAGCAGCTTAGAAGCGGAAGAGGGGTTCTTC. V usage is TRBV7-9 and J usage is TRBJ2-1; TRBD2 might be the D (5 bases). Per the germline V gene, CDR1 is SEHNR and CDR2 is FQNEAQ (reference sequence). The CDR3 consists of 12 residues. Trimming pared 1 base from V and 15 bases from J, leaving 13 bases between.

The chain carries TRBV28 and TRBJ2-3, with 15 bases matching TRBD2. The J segment lost 6 bases and the V segment lost 5 bases, leaving 6 bases of the junction unmatched. Germline V gene sequence: CDR1 MDHEN, CDR2 SYDVKM. CDR3 length: 16 residues. The CDR3 sequence is CASSAGLAGGRDTQYF. The CDR3 nucleotides read TGTGCCAGCAGTGCTGGACTAGCGGGGGGGCGGGATACGCAGTATTTT.

The rearrangement links TRBV5-4 to TRBJ2-2; 7 bases map to TRBD2. This CDR3 spans 14 amino acids. CDR1 is SGHNT, CDR2 YYREEE, per germline (reference sequence). The V segment lost 2 bases and the J segment 7 bases; nucleotides outside the gene matches: 5. CDR3 region: CASSLGGRVGELFF. The CDR3 DNA reads as TGTGCCAGCAGCTTAGGAGGGAGGGTCGGGGAGCTGTTTTTT.

V is TRBV19 and J is TRBJ1-1, with D possibly matching TRBD1 (5 bases). The CDR3 is 14 residues long. Trimming shortened V by 6 bases and J by 5 bases, and 16 bases separated the two germline ends. Germline V CDR1 and CDR2: LNHDA, SQIVND (reference sequence). As DNA, the CDR3 is TGTGCCAGTAGACCCGGACCCACAGGAACTGAAGCTTTCTTT. It specifies CASRPGPTGTEAFF.

This clone was counted only a few times. The J gene is TRBJ1-5, the V gene TRBV6-6; the D gene is possibly TRBD1 (6 bases). CDR3 length: 13 amino acids. Germline V gene lookup returns CDR1 MNHNY and CDR2 SVGAGI (reference sequence). V was trimmed by 8 bases and J by 7 bases, leaving 15 bases between them. CDR3 bases: TGTGCCAGCTGTCAGGGGTCTTTGCAGCCCCAGCATTTT. This translates into CASCQGSLQPQHF.